A single sample gave rise to the 19 T cell receptor beta chains below, sequenced in a study of blood T cell repertoires in COVID-19. Data came from immunoSEQ multiplex PCR; TCRdb stores just in-frame clones and leaves some out. The sample contains about 170,000 clones, less than 90% of which appear only once. The specimen was PBMCs or T cells enriched from blood (not recorded which). The receptors were sampled from a woman aged 50 to 60 who had recovered from COVID-19.

The chain has TRBV24-1 and TRBJ1-2, with D uncertain. The V gene lost 3 bases and the J gene lost 1 base, with 8 bases spanning the gap. Germline lookup yields CDR1 KGHDR and CDR2 SFDVKD. The CDR3 extends over 14 amino acids. The CDR3 reads CATSDRRDNYGYTF. CDR3 nucleotides: TGTGCCACCAGTGATAGACGGGATAACTATGGCTACACCTTC.

This chain connects TRBV19 to TRBJ2-1; TRBD1 matches 8 bases. Germline CDR1 LNHDA, CDR2 SQIVND (reference sequence). The trim removed 3 bases at V and 16 bases at J, leaving 5 bases unmatched. This CDR3 is built from 11 residues. The CDR3 nucleotides are TGTGCCAGTAGTATCAGGGACAGGAAATTCTTC. Its protein is CASSIRDRKFF.

This clone is a singleton in its sample. This chain links TRBV5-5 with TRBJ1-4, with D possibly being TRBD1 (5 bases). Looked up from germline, CDR1 is SGHKS and CDR2 is YYEKEE (reference sequence). Trimming took 0 bases from V and 0 from J, leaving 9 bases between them. This CDR3 has 16 residues. CDR3 sequence: CASSLAGGATNEKLFF. The CDR3 DNA follows: TGTGCCAGCAGCTTGGCCGGGGGAGCAACTAATGAAAAACTGTTTTTT.

The chain joins TRBV7-9 to TRBJ2-1; D might be TRBD2 (5 bases). V was pared by 5 bases and J by 8 bases, with 22 bases between. This CDR3 is 16 amino acids long. Germline V CDR1 and CDR2: SEHNR, FQNEAQ (reference sequence). This CDR3 reads CASSPTPRTRGYEQFF. The CDR3 nucleotides read TGTGCCAGCAGCCCTACGCCGAGAACTAGAGGTTATGAGCAGTTCTTC.

The count of this clone is one. The chain links TRBV5-1 to TRBJ2-1; TRBD2 agrees at 12 bases. The CDR3 totals 16 residues. After removal of 2 bases from V and 3 bases from J, the junction contained 3 bases not matched to a gene. From germline, CDR1 is SGHRS and CDR2 YFSETQ. CDR3 in DNA: TGCGCCAGCAGCTTAGGGACTAGCGGGTTCTACAATGAGCAGTTCTTC. Protein product: CASSLGTSGFYNEQFF.

With regard to this clone: The identical CDR3 is also encoded by other nucleotide sequences in the sample. This rearrangement joins TRBV6-5 to TRBJ1-4, with D hard to call. This CDR3 has 13 amino acids. Germline V gene sequence: CDR1 MNHEY, CDR2 SVGAGI. With 0 bases removed from V and 11 bases from J, the gap between germline ends came to 10 bases. The CDR3 sequence: CASSYSSGGKLFF. The CDR3 DNA follows: TGTGCCAGCAGTTACTCGAGTGGCGGGAAACTGTTTTTT.

This clone was seen a handful of times. CDR3 nucleotide sequence: TGTGCCAGCAGCCTAGGAATAGCCAAAAACATTCAGTACTTC. Its translation: CASSLGIAKNIQYF. The V and J genes are TRBV5-5 and TRBJ2-4; D not resolved. The germline gives CDR1 SGHKS, CDR2 YYEKEE (reference sequence). The CDR3 runs 14 residues. With 4 bases removed from V and 0 bases from J, the gap between germline ends came to 8 bases.

The chain is built from TRBV6-2 or TRBV6-3 and TRBJ2-7; possibly TRBD2 for D (5 bases). The CDR3 has 13 residues. Germline assignment: CDR1 MNHEY and CDR2 SVGEGT. V was trimmed by 2 bases and J by 2 bases, leaving 7 bases between them. CDR3 in DNA: TGTGCCAGCAGTTACCACGGGGCCTACGAGCAGTACGTC. This encodes CASSYHGAYEQYV.

This clone has only a few counts. The CDR3 sequence: CASSLTRVNEQFF. The CDR3 DNA is TGCGCCAGCAGCTTGACCCGAGTCAATGAGCAGTTCTTC. The chain uses TRBV5-1 and TRBJ2-1, with unresolved D. With 1 base removed from V and 6 bases from J, the gap between germline ends came to 8 bases. CDR3 length: 13 amino acids. Per germline, CDR1 SGHRS and CDR2 YFSETQ.

CDR3 coding DNA: TGTGCCAGCAGCTTTAGTTCCCTGGCGGGGAATGAGCAGTTCTTC. Translated, it gives CASSFSSLAGNEQFF. The chain uses TRBV11-3 and TRBJ2-1; a weak D match, TRBD2 (6 bases). The CDR3 has 15 amino acids. Per the germline V gene, CDR1 is SGHNT and CDR2 is YENEEA. The V end was cut by 3 bases, the J end by 7 bases, with 16 bases between.

This clone was picked up a small number of times. The V call is TRBV3-1 (or the pseudogene TRBV3-2), the J call TRBJ2-5; TRBD2 agrees at 9 bases. Germline CDR1 LGHDT, CDR2 YNNKEL (reference sequence). CDR3 size: 15 residues. Trimming removed 0 bases from V and 7 bases from J; junction bases left unmatched: 6. CDR3 sequence reads: CASSQDATAGGTQYF. CDR3 DNA sequence: TGTGCCAGCAGCCAAGACGCGACAGCGGGAGGGACCCAGTACTTC.

The J gene is TRBJ1-1, the V gene TRBV27; D not resolved. The CDR3 is made up of 11 amino acids. The germline gives CDR1 MNHEY, CDR2 SMNVEV (reference sequence). V was cut by 6 bases and J by 5 bases, with 7 bases left in between. CDR3 sequence: CASSLGTEAFF. CDR3 nucleotides: TGTGCCAGCAGCCTCGGGACTGAAGCTTTCTTT.

The rearrangement uses TRBV25-1 and TRBJ1-1; perhaps TRBD1 as D (5 bases). V dropped 0 bases and J dropped 1 base, with 9 bases sitting between them. The CDR3 runs to 15 residues. Germline V CDR1 and CDR2: MGHDK, SYGVNS. CDR3 bases: TGTGCCAGCAGTGAATACGACAGCCGGAACACTGAAGCTTTCTTT. Translation: CASSEYDSRNTEAFF.

The chain carries TRBV12-5 and TRBJ1-2; possible D gene TRBD1, 5 bases. The V end was cut by 0 bases, the J end by 1 base, with 12 bases between. Germline CDR1 and CDR2: LGHNT and FRNRAP. CDR3 length equals 16 residues. The DNA of the CDR3 is TGTGCTAGTGGTTTGGTATCGGGGGAGGGTAACTATGGCTACACCTTC. This encodes CASGLVSGEGNYGYTF.

The V gene is TRBV5-1, the J gene TRBJ1-5, with 9 bases identical to TRBD1. The CDR3 contains 14 residues. The V gene end was trimmed by 3 bases and the J gene end by 4 bases; junction bases not matched to a gene: 2. In germline, CDR1 is SGHRS, CDR2 YFSETQ. For the CDR3, the DNA is TGCGCCAGCAGCTACGGGACAGGGAATCAGCCCCAGCATTTT. Translation: CASSYGTGNQPQHF.

This clone was observed a single time. This chain uses TRBV4-3 with TRBJ1-4, with D possibly being TRBD1 (6 bases). Looked up from germline, CDR1 is LGHNA and CDR2 is YSLEER. V gave up 0 bases and J gave up 5 bases, with 13 bases separating them. The CDR3 runs to 16 residues. The CDR3 region is CASSQDLGGPNEKLFF. CDR3 nucleotide sequence: TGCGCCAGCAGCCAAGATCTGGGGGGGCCGAATGAAAAACTGTTTTTT.

This clone was observed a few times. The genes are TRBV28 and TRBJ2-3; TRBD1 is a possible D gene (5 bases). Germline CDR1 reads MDHEN; CDR2 reads SYDVKM. V was cut by 2 bases and J by 0 bases, with 12 bases left in between. The CDR3 runs 16 residues. The chain's CDR3 is CASSLTGLTSTDTQYF. The CDR3 DNA follows: TGTGCCAGCAGTTTAACAGGCCTAACGAGCACAGATACGCAGTATTTT.

This clone has just a few counts. The rearrangement links TRBV15 to TRBJ1-3; D not resolved. V was cut by 4 bases and J by 4 bases, with 11 bases left in between. Germline-derived CDR1 and CDR2 are LNHNV and YYDKDF (reference sequence). This CDR3 comprises 14 residues. DNA for the CDR3: TGTGCCACCAGCAAGGGCAGCGGCGGAAACACCATATATTTT. As protein: CATSKGSGGNTIYF.

The chain recombines TRBV7-9 with TRBJ2-3; the match to TRBD1 covers 7 bases. V trimming: 4 bases; J trimming: 2 bases; junction bases outside the gene matches: 6. From germline, CDR1 is SEHNR and CDR2 FQNEAQ (reference sequence). The CDR3 has 15 residues. The CDR3, as DNA: TGTGCCAGCAGCTCAGTACAGGGGCCCACAGATACGCAGTATTTT. Its translation: CASSSVQGPTDTQYF.